The next 8 T cell receptor beta chains were all read from a single sample in a study of TIL therapy for anti-PD-1-resistant metastatic lung cancer. Specified time point: pre-treatment sample, taken before nivolumab and TIL therapy. The libraries were made with immunoSEQ v3. TCRdb's table, derived via immunoSEQ multiplex PCR, lists solely in-frame clones and lacks some. The sample carries about 60,000 clones, over 75% recorded once. The input for sequencing was blood, taken at baseline. The receptors were gathered from a person aged 25-80 years with non-small cell lung cancer.

In its sample, this clone was seen a few times. The CDR3 reads CATSRVNTEAFF. The CDR3 DNA sequence: TGTGCCACCAGTAGGGTGAACACTGAAGCTTTCTTT. The chain combines TRBV15 with TRBJ1-1; D is undetermined. Deletions cut 6 bases from V and 0 bases from J, with 5 bases between. The CDR3 totals 12 residues. Germline V lookup: CDR1 LNHNV, CDR2 YYDKDF (reference sequence).

This clone was counted a single time. The chain is built from TRBV5-6 and TRBJ1-2, with D possibly being TRBD1 (6 bases). V dropped 2 bases and J dropped 4 bases, with 15 bases sitting between them. The germline CDR1 and CDR2 sequences are SGHDT and YYEEEE. CDR3 size: 15 residues. Here the CDR3 DNA reads TGTGCCAGCAGCTTCAGACAGGAGACTACCTATGGCTACACCTTC. It is translated as CASSFRQETTYGYTF.

J is TRBJ2-5 and V is TRBV28; 7 bases agree with TRBD1. The CDR3 is made up of 14 amino acids. V lost 4 bases to trimming and J lost 1 base; unmatched junction nucleotides: 3. Germline CDR1 reads MDHEN; CDR2 reads SYDVKM. For the CDR3, the DNA is TGTGCCAGCAGTTCCGGGACAGTCCAAGAGACCCAGTACTTC. This translates into CASSSGTVQETQYF. The full variable domain, its missing parts supplied by reference TRBV28 and TRBJ2-5, is DVKVTQSSRYLVKRTGEKVFLECVQDMDHENMFWYRQDPGLGLRLIYFSYDVKMKEKGDIPEGYSVSREKKERFSLILESASTNQTSMYLCASSSGTVQETQYFGPGTRLLVL.

This chain uses TRBV4-1 with TRBJ2-6; 10 bases map to TRBD1. There are 18 residues in the CDR3. CDR1 and CDR2 (germline): MGHRA, YSYEKL. V was pared by 0 bases and J by 0 bases, with 2 bases of the junction left unmatched. CDR3 residues: CASSQEGTGVSGANVLTF. CDR3 coding DNA: TGCGCCAGCAGCCAAGAGGGGACAGGGGTCTCTGGGGCCAACGTCCTGACTTTC.

The chain recombines TRBV28 with TRBJ2-5; D is perhaps TRBD2 (6 bases). V lost 6 bases, J lost 3 bases, and 23 bases lay in between. This CDR3 spans 17 amino acids. Germline CDR1 reads MDHEN; CDR2 reads SYDVKM. For the CDR3, the DNA is TGTGCCAGCAGCTACACTGGACGGACTACAAAGGAAGAGACCCAGTACTTC. Translated: CASSYTGRTTKEETQYF.

Here the CDR3 reads CATSDFRGGVAEQFF. The CDR3 bases are TGTGCCACCAGTGATTTCCGAGGGGGGGTTGCTGAGCAGTTCTTC. J is TRBJ2-1 and V is TRBV24-1; possible D gene TRBD2, 7 bases. V was pared by 1 base and J by 9 bases, with 15 bases between. Germline V gene data show CDR1 as KGHDR and CDR2 as SFDVKD. CDR3 size: 15 residues.

The chain carries TRBV6-1 and TRBJ2-1; D may be TRBD1 or TRBD2 (5 bases each). The CDR3 has 17 residues. Trimming left V 4 bases short and J 0 bases short, with 16 bases between. The germline V gene encodes CDR1 MNHNS and CDR2 SASEGT. The CDR3 coding sequence is TGTGCCAGCAGTGGGGTGGGACCTAGGAGCTCCTACAATGAGCAGTTCTTC. Translation gives CASSGVGPRSSYNEQFF.

Remarks on this clone: A read error may produce the germline difference seen at one junction end. This chain links TRBV30 with TRBJ1-1; weak D call: TRBD1 (6 bases). The CDR3 runs 12 residues. Germline V gene data show CDR1 as GTSNPN and CDR2 as SVGIG (reference sequence). CDR3 loop: CAGRTENTEAFF. In DNA form, the CDR3 reads TGTGCCGGGAGGACAGAGAACACTGAAGCTTTCTTT.